What follows is one T cell receptor (beta chain) and its context. The entry originates in a study of blood T cell repertoires in COVID-19. Study-level information: Material from acute and convalescent COVID-19 was sourced from the United States, Italy and Spain. The analysed material was cDNA or gDNA that came from T cells, B-cell-depleted T cells, or PBMCs.

In the source study's methods: How many nucleated cells were present was estimated from reference gene primer amplification. Clones were sequenced by immunoSEQ multiplex PCR, and TCRdb holds only the in-frame ones, with some missing. The V and J calls and clone size come from that table; D and trimming were worked out from the DNA. The sample yields roughly 190,000 clones, approximately 90% seen once. J was trimmed by 5 bases and V by 0 bases; bases with no gene match: 7. CDR3 length: 16 residues. Per germline, CDR1 LGHNA and CDR2 YSLEER. This chain connects TRBV4-3 to TRBJ2-5, with 9 bases aligning to TRBD2. The sequence came from a man aged 40-55 years with active or convalescent COVID-19. Sequenced: peripheral blood. The CDR3, as DNA: TGCGCCAGCAGCCAAGATCGGCTAGCGGGGTGGGAGACCCAGTACTTC. This sequence encodes CASSQDRLAGWETQYF.